This section outlines one TCR beta chain sequence together with its context. The sample is drawn from a study of response to subunit inactivated influenza vaccine. TCRdb fed the RT-PCR reads into MiXCR, producing one record per CDR3 protein. The sample includes hundreds of thousands of distinct CDR3 sequences, less than 30% seen only once; the top ten take approximately 1.9%. The sequence came from a man in his fifties who received an inactivated influenza vaccine. The specimen was CD4+ T cells sorted from PBMCs, collected less than 6 days after vaccination.

DNA of the CDR3: TGCGCCAGCAGCAAAAGGGGGAGCTTTGCTAATTCACCCCTCCACTTT. Amino acids: CASSKRGSFANSPLHF. The chain joins TRBV5-1 to TRBJ1-6, with D possibly TRBD1 on 6 matching bases. Deletions cut 4 bases from V and 6 bases from J, with 17 bases between. This CDR3 has 16 amino acids. CDR1 and CDR2 from the germline V gene are SGHRS and YFSETQ.